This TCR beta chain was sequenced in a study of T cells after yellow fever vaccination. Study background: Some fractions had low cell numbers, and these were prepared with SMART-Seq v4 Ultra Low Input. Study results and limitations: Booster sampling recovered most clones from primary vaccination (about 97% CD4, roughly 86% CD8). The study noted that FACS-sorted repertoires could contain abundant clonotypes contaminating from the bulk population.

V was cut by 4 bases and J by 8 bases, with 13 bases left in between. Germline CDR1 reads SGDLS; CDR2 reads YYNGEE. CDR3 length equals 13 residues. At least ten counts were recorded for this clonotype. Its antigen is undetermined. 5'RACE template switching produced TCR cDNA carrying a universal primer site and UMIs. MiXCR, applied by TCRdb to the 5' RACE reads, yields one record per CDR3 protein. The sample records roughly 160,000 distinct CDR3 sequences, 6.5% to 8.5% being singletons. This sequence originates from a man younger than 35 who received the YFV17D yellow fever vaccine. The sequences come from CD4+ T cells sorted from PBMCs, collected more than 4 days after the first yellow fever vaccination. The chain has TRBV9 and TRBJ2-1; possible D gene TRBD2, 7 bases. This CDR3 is CASSSEGGYEQFF. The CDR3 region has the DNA TGTGCCAGCAGCTCAGAGGGGGGGTATGAGCAGTTCTTC.